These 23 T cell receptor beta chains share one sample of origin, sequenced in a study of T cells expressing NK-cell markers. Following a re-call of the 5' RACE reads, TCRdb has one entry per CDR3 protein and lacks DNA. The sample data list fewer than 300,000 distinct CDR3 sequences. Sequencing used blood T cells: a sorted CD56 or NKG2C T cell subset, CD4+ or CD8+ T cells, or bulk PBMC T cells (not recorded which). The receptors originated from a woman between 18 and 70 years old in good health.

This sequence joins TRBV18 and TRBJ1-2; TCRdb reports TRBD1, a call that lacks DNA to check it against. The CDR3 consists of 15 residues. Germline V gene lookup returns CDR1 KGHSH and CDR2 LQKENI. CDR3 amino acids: CASSPPGGLLYGYTF.

CDR3 protein: CASSILQLNTEAFF. The J gene is TRBJ1-1, the V gene TRBV19. The CDR3 has 14 amino acids. Germline loops: CDR1 LNHDA, CDR2 SQIVND (reference sequence).

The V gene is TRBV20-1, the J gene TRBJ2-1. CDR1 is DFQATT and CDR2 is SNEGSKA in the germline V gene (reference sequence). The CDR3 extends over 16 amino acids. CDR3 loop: CSARDHAGGSYNEQFF.

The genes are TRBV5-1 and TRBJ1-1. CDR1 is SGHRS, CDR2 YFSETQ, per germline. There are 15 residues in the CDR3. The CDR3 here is CASSSSGPTGTEAFF.

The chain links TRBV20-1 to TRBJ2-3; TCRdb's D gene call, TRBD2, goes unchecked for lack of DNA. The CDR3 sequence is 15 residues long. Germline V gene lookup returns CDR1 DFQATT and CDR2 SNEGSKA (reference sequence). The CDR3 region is CSALSGGSSTDTQYF.

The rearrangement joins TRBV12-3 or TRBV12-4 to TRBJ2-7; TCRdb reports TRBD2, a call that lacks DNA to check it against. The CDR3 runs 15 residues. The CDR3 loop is CASSPWTSGNYEQYF.

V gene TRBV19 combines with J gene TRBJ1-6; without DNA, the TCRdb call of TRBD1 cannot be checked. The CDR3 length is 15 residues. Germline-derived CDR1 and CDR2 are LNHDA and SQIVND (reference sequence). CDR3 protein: CASKLDRADNSPLHF.

CDR3 in amino acids: CASSHAGIAKNIQYF. The chain links TRBV3-1 to TRBJ2-4. Germline loops: CDR1 LGHDT, CDR2 YNNKEL (reference sequence). The CDR3 is made up of 15 amino acids.

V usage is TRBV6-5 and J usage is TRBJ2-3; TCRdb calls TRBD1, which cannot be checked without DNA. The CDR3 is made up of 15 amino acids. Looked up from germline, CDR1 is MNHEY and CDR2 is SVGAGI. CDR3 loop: CASSYGGLATDTQYF.

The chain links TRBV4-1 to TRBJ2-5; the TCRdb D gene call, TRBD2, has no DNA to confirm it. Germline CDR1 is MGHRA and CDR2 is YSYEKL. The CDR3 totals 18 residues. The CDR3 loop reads CASSHQTPGLATEETQYF.

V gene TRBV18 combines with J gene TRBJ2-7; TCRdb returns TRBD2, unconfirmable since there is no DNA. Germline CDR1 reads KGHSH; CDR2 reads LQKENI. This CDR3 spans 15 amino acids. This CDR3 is CASSRGLAGGVEQYF.

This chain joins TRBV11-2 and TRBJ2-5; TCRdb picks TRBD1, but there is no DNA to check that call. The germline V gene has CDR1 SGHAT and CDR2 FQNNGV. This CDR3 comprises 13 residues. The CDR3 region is CASSPPFTETQYF.

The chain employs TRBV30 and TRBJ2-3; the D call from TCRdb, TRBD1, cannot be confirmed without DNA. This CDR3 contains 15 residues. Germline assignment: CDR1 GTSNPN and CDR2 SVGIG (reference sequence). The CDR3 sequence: CAWSGRRGSTDTQYF.

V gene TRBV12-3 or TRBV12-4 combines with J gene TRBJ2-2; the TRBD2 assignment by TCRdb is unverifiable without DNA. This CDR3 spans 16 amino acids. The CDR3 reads CASSSGGGKTTGELFF.

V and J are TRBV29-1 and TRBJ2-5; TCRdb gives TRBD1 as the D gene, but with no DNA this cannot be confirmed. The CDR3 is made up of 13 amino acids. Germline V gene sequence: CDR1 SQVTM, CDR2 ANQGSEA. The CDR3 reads CSATPGAQETQYF.

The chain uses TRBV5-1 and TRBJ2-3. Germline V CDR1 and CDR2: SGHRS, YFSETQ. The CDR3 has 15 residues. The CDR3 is CASSLDGISTDTQYF. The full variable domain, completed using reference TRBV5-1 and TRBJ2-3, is KAGVTQTPRYLIKTRGQQVTLSCSPISGHRSVSWYQQTPGQGLQFLFEYFSETQRNKGNFPGRFSGRQFSNSRSEMNVSTLELGDSALYLCASSLDGISTDTQYFGPGTRLTVL.

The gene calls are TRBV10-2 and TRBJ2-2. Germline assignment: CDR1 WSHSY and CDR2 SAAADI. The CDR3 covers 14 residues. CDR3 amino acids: CASSQSQNTGELFF.

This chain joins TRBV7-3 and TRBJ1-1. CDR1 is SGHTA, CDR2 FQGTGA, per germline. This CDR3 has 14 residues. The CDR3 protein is CASSPRAGNTEAFF.

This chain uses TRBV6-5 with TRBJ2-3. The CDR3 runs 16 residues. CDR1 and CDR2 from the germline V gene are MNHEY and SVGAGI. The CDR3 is CASSYSRTASTDTQYF.

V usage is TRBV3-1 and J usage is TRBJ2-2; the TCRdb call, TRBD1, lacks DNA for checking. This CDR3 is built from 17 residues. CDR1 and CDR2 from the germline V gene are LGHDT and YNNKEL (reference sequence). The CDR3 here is CASSQDRGGAIKGELFF.

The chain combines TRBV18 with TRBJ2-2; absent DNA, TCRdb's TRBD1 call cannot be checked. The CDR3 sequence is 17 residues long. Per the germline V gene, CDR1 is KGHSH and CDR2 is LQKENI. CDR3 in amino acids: CASSLTRDGTNTGELFF.

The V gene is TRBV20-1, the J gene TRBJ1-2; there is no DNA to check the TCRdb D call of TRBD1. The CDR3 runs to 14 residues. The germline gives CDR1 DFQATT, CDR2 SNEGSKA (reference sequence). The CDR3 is CSAHDGVVGGGYTF.

The CDR3 is CASSQDLGVVNTEAFF. This sequence joins TRBV4-1 and TRBJ1-1. This CDR3 is built from 16 residues. Per the germline V gene, CDR1 is MGHRA and CDR2 is YSYEKL.